These T cell receptor beta chains were read from a single sample in a study of CD8 T cells in ankylosing spondylitis. MiXCR was run by TCRdb on the 5' RACE reads, yielding one entry per CDR3 protein. Of roughly 150,000 distinct CDR3 sequences in the sample, 9.8% are singletons; the top ten hold about 15%. The specimen sequenced was blood, either unsorted or a sorted T cell fraction (not recorded which). The receptors originated from a female donor with ankylosing spondylitis or in good health (not recorded which). CDR3s include the opening cysteine and the closing phenylalanine or tryptophan. A D gene is named only where the DNA matches it firmly. The size of a clone is reported for some rows only, either as once, few or many, or as a class for expanded clones.

clone_size: .
v_call: TRBV4-1
j_call: TRBJ2-5
d_call: .
cdr3_aa: CASSQHLTQETQYF
cdr3_nt: TGCGCCAGCAGCCAACACCTGACCCAAGAGACCCAGTACTTC

clone_size: .
v_call: TRBV7-8
j_call: TRBJ2-1
d_call: TRBD2
cdr3_aa: CASSPPLAGETNEQFF
cdr3_nt: TGTGCCAGCAGCCCTCCACTAGCGGGAGAGACCAATGAGCAGTTCTTC

clone_size: .
v_call: TRBV3-1
j_call: TRBJ2-2
d_call: TRBD2
cdr3_aa: CASSQDGLAGDSGELFF
cdr3_nt: TGTGCCAGCAGCCAAGACGGGTTAGCGGGAGATTCCGGGGAGCTGTTTTTT

clone_size: many
v_call: TRBV7-6
j_call: TRBJ2-1
d_call: TRBD2
cdr3_aa: CASSFWGGGIYNEQFF
cdr3_nt: TGTGCCAGCAGCTTCTGGGGGGGGGGAATCTACAATGAGCAGTTCTTC

clone_size: .
v_call: TRBV9
j_call: TRBJ1-2
d_call: .
cdr3_aa: CASSGYRDISYGYTF
cdr3_nt: TGTGCCAGCAGCGGGTACCGGGACATCTCCTATGGCTACACCTTC

clone_size: many
v_call: TRBV12-3/TRBV12-4
j_call: TRBJ1-1
d_call: .
cdr3_aa: CASLERLWGTEAFF
cdr3_nt: TGTGCCAGTCTGGAGCGCCTCTGGGGCACTGAAGCTTTCTTT

clone_size: few
v_call: TRBV27
j_call: TRBJ2-7
d_call: TRBD2
cdr3_aa: CASSPIGPSAGAPYEQYF
cdr3_nt: TGTGCCAGCAGCCCCATCGGTCCCAGCGCGGGAGCCCCCTACGAGCAGTACTTC

clone_size: .
v_call: TRBV12-5
j_call: TRBJ2-1
d_call: .
cdr3_aa: CAGGLGNEQFF
cdr3_nt: TGTGCTGGGGGGCTAGGCAATGAGCAGTTCTTC

clone_size: many
v_call: TRBV29-1
j_call: TRBJ1-1
d_call: .
cdr3_aa: CSVSGADTEAFF
cdr3_nt: TGCAGCGTGAGTGGGGCGGACACTGAAGCTTTCTTT

clone_size: .
v_call: TRBV12-3/TRBV12-4
j_call: TRBJ1-1
d_call: TRBD1
cdr3_aa: CASSWDSELNTEAFF
cdr3_nt: TGTGCCAGCAGTTGGGACAGTGAATTAAACACTGAAGCTTTCTTT

clone_size: .
v_call: TRBV5-8
j_call: TRBJ2-5
d_call: .
cdr3_aa: CASSLALGEETQYF
cdr3_nt: TGTGCCAGCAGCCTGGCTCTGGGAGAAGAGACCCAGTACTTC

clone_size: few
v_call: TRBV6-2/TRBV6-3
j_call: TRBJ1-5
d_call: .
cdr3_aa: CASYLQGEQPQHF
cdr3_nt: TGTGCCAGTTACTTGCAGGGAGAGCAGCCCCAGCATTTT

clone_size: .
v_call: TRBV6-2/TRBV6-3
j_call: TRBJ2-1
d_call: TRBD1
cdr3_aa: CASSYPGQGEQFF
cdr3_nt: TGTGCCAGCAGTTACCCTGGACAGGGGGAGCAGTTCTTC

clone_size: .
v_call: TRBV29-1
j_call: TRBJ2-3
d_call: .
cdr3_aa: CSVTPLGTTPKRDTQYF
cdr3_nt: TGCAGCGTAACGCCGTTGGGGACGACTCCAAAAAGGGATACGCAGTATTTT